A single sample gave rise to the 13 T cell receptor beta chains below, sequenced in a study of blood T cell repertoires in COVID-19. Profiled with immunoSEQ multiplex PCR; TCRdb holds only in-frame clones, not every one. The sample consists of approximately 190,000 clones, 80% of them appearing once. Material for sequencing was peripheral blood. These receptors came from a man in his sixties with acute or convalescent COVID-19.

CDR3 sequence (DNA): TGTGCCAGCAGTGCGGGTTCAGGGGGCGCTGGAAACACCATATATTTT. Its translation is CASSAGSGGAGNTIYF. J is TRBJ1-3 and V is TRBV2; 8 bases line up with TRBD1. The CDR3 is 16 amino acids. The trim removed 4 bases at V and 2 bases at J, leaving 7 bases unmatched. CDR1 is SNHLY and CDR2 is FYNNEI in the germline V gene. Supplemented by reference TRBV2 and TRBJ1-3, the full variable domain reads EPEVTQTPSHQVTQMGQEVILRCVPISNHLYFYWYRQILGQKVEFLVSFYNNEISEKSEIFDDQFSVERPDGSNFTLKIRSTKLEDSAMYFCASSAGSGGAGNTIYFGEGSWLTVV.

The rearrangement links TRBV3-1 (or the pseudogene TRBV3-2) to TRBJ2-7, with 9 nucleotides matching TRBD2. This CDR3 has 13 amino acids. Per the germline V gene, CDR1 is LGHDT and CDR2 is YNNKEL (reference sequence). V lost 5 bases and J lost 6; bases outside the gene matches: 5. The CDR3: CASSSGGRLEQYF. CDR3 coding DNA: TGTGCCAGCAGCAGCGGGGGGAGGCTCGAGCAGTACTTC.

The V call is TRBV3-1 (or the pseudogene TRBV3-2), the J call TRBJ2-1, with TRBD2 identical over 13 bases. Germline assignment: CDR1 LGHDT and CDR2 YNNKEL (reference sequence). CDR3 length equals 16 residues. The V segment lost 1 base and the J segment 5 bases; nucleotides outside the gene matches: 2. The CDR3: CASSQGLAGGNNEQFF. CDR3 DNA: TGTGCCAGCAGCCAAGGACTAGCGGGGGGAAACAATGAGCAGTTCTTC.

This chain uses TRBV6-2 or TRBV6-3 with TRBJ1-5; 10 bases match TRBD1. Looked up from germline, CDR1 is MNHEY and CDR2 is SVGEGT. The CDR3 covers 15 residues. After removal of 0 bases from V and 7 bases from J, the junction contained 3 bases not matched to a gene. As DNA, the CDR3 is TGTGCCAGCAGTTACTCGAGGACAGGGGGACAGCCCCAGCATTTT. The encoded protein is CASSYSRTGGQPQHF.

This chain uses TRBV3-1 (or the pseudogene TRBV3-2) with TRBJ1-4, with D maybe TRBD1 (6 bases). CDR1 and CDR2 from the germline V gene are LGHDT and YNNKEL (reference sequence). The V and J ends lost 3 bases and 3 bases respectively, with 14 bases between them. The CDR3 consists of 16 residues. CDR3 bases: TGTGCCAGCAGCCAGACAGACAGGTACTCTAATGAAAAACTGTTTTTT. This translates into CASSQTDRYSNEKLFF.

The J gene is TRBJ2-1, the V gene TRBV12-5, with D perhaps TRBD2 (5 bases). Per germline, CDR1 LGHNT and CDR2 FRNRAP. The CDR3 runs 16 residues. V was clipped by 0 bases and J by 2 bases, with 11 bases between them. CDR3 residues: CASGLVLGEPYNEQFF. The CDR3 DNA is TGTGCTAGTGGTTTGGTACTAGGAGAACCCTACAATGAGCAGTTCTTC.

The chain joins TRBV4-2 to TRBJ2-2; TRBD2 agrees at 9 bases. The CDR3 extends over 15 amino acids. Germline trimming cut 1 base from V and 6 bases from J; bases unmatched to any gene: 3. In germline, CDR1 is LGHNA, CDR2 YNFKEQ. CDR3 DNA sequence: TGTGCCAGCAGCCAAGGAGCGGGGGGCGCCGGGGAGCTGTTTTTT. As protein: CASSQGAGGAGELFF.

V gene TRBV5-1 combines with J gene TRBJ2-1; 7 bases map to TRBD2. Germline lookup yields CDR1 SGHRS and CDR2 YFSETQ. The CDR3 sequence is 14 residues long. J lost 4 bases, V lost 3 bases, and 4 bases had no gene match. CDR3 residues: CASSSGGEYNEQFF. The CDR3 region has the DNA TGCGCCAGCAGCTCTGGGGGGGAATACAATGAGCAGTTCTTC.

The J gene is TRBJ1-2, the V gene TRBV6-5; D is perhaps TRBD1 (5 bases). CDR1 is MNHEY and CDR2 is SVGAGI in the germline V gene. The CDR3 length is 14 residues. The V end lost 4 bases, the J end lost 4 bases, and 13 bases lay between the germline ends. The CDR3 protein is CASSSRRGFYGYTF. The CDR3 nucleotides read TGTGCCAGCAGTTCCCGAAGGGGTTTCTATGGCTACACCTTC.

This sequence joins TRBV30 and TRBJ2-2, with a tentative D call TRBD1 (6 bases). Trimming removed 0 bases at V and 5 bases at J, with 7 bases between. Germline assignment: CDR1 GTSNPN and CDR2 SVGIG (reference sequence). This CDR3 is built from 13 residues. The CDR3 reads CAWSVDRTGELFF. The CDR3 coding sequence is TGTGCCTGGAGTGTTGACAGGACCGGGGAGCTGTTTTTT. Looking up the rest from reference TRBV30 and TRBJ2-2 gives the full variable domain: SQTIHQWPATLVQPVGSPLSLECTVEGTSNPNLYWYRQAAGRGLQLLFYSVGIGQISSEVPQNLSASRPQDRQFILSSKKLLLSDSGFYLCAWSVDRTGELFFGEGSRLTVL.

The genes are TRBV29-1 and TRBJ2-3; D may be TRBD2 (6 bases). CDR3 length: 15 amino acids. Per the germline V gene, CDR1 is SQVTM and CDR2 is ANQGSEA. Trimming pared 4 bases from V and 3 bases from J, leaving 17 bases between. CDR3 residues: CSVGGIGSPTDTQYF. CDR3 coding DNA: TGCAGCGTTGGTGGTATCGGGAGTCCGACAGATACGCAGTATTTT.

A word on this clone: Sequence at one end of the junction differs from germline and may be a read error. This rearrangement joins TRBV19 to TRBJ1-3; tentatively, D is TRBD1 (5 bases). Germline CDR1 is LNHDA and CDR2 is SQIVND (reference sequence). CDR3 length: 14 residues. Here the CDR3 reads CASGKGFLGNTMYF. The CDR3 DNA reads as TGTGCCAGTGGAAAGGGGTTCCTTGGAAACACCATGTATTTT.

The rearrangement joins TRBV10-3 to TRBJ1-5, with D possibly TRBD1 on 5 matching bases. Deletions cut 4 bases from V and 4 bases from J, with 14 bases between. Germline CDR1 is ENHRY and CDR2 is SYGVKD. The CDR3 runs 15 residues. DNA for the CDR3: TGTGCCATCAGTGCCGGACATGAACTAAATCAGCCCCAGCATTTT. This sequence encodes CAISAGHELNQPQHF.